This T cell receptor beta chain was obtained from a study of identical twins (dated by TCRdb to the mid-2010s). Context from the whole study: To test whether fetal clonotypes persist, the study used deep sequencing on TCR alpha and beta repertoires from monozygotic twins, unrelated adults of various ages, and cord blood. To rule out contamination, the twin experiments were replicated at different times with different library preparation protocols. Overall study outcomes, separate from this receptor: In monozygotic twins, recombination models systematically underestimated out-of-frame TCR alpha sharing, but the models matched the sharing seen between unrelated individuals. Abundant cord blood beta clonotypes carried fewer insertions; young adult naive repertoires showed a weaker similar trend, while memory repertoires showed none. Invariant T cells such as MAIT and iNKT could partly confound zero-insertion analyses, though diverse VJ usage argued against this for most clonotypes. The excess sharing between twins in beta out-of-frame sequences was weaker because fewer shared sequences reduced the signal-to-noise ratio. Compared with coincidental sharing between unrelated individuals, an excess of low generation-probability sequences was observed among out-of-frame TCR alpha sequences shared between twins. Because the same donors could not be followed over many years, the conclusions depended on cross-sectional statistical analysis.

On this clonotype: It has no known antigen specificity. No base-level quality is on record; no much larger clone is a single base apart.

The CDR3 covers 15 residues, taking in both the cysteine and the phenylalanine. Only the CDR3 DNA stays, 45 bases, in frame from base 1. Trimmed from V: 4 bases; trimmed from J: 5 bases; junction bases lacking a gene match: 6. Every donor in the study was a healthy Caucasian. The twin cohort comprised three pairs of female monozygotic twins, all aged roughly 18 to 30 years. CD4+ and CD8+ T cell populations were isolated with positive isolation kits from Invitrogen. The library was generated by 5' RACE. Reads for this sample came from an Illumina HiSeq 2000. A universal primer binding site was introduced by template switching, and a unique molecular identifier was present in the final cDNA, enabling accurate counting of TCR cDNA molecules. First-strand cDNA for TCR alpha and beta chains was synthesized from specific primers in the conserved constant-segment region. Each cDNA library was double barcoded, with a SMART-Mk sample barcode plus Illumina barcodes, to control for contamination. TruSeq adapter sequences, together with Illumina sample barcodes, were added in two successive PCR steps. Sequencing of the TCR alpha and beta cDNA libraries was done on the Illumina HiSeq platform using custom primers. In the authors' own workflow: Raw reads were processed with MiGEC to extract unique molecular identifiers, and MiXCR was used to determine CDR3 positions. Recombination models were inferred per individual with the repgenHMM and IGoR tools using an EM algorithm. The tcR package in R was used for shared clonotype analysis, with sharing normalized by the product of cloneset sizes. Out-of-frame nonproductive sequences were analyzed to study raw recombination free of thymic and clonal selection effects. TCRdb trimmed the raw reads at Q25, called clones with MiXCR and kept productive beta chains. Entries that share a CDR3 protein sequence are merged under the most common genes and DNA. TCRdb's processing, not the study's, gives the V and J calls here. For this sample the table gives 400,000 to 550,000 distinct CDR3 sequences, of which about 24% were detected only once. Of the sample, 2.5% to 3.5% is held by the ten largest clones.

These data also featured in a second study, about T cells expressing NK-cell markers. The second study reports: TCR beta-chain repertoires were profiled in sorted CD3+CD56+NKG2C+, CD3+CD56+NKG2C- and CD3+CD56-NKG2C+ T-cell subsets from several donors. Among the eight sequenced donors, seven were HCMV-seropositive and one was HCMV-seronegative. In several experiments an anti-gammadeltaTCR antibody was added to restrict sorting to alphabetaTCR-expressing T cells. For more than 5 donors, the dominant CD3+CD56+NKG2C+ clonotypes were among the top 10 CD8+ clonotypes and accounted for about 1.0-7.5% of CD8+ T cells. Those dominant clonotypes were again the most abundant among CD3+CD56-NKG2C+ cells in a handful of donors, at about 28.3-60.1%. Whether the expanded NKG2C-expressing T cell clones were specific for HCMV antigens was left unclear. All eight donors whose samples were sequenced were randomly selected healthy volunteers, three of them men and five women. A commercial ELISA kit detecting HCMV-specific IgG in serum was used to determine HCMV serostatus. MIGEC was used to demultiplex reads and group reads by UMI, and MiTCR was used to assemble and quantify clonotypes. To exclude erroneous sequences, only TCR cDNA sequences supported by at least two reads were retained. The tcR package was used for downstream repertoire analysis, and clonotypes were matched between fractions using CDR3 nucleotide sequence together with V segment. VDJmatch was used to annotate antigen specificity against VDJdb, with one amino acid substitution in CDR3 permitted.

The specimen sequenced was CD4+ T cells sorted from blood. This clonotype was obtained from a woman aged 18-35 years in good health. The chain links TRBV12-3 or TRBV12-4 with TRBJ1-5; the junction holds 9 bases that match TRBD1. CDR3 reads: CASSSTGTGYQPQHF. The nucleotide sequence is TGTGCCAGCAGTTCCACCGGGACAGGGTATCAGCCCCAGCATTTT.